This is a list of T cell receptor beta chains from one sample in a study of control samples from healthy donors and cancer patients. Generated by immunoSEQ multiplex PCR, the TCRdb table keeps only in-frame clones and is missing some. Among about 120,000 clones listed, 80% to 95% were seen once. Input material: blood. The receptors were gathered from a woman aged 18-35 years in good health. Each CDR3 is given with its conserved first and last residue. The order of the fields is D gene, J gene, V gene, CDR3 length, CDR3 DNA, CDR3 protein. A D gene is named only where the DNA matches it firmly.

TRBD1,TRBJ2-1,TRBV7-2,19,TGTGCCAGCAGCTTAGTGACAGGGGGGCGGCCTAGCTCCTACAATGAGCAGTTCTTC,CASSLVTGGRPSSYNEQFF
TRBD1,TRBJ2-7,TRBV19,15,TGTGCCAGTAGTATCCAGACAGGGGACGCGTACGAGCAGTACTTC,CASSIQTGDAYEQYF
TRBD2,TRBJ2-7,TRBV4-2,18,TGTGCCAGCAGCCAGCTAGCGGGAGTCCGACGGGGCTCCTACGAGCAGTACTTC,CASSQLAGVRRGSYEQYF
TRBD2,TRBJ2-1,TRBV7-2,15,TGTGCCAGCAGCTATACTAGCGGGGGCCACAATGAGCAGTTCTTC,CASSYTSGGHNEQFF
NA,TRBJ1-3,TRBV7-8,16,TGTGCCAGCAGCTTTAGTGTGGGGAGCTCTGGAAACACCATATATTTT,CASSFSVGSSGNTIYF
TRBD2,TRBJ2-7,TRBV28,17,TGTGCCAGCAGTAAAGAACCGGGACTAGCGGACTCCTACGAGCAGTACTTC,CASSKEPGLADSYEQYF
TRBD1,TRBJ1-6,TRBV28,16,TGTGCCAGCAGTTTTCCCCTACAGGGGGCTGGTTCACCCCTCCACTTT,CASSFPLQGAGSPLHF
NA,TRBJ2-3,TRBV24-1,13,TGTGCCACCAGTGATTTGGGGGCAGATACGCAGTATTTT,CATSDLGADTQYF
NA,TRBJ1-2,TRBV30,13,TGTGCCTGGGTCAGGGGTTCCAGCTATGGCTACACCTTC,CAWVRGSSYGYTF
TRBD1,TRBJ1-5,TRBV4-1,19,TGCGCCAGCAGCCAAGACCCGGAACAGGGGGCGGATAGCAATCAGCCCCAGCATTTT,CASSQDPEQGADSNQPQHF
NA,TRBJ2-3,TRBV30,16,TGTGCCTGGAGTGTAGGTCAAGGGGATTTAACAGATACGCAGTATTTT,CAWSVGQGDLTDTQYF
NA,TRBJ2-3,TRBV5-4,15,TGTGCCAGCAGCTTAGGATCCTTTTCCACAGATACGCAGTATTTT,CASSLGSFSTDTQYF
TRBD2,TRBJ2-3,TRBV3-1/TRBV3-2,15,TGTGCCAGCAGCCAAGGGCTAGCGGGGGCTAATACGCAGTATTTT,CASSQGLAGANTQYF
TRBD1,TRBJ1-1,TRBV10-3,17,TGTGCCATCAGTGGGGACAGGGGGTTTCTTGGGCACACTGAAGCTTTCTTT,CAISGDRGFLGHTEAFF
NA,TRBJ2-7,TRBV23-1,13,TGCGCCAGCAGTCAAAAAGACGCATACGAGCAGTACTTC,CASSQKDAYEQYF
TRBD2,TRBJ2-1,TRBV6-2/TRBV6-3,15,TGTGCCAGCAGTTACCTAGCGGGAGGGATCAATGAGCAGTTCTTC,CASSYLAGGINEQFF
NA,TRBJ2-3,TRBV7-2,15,TGTGCCAGCAGCCTTAACTTTGCCCGGTGGGATACGCAGTATTTT,CASSLNFARWDTQYF
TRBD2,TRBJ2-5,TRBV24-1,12,TGTGCCACCGGGGGGGACGGGGAGACCCAGTACTTC,CATGGDGETQYF
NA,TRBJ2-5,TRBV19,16,TGTGCCAGTAGTGCTACAGGGTCCGGGGGGCAAGAGACCCAGTACTTC,CASSATGSGGQETQYF
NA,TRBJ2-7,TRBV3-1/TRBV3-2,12,TGTGCCAGCAGCCTCCTAGGTACGATATTGTACTTC,CASSLLGTILYF
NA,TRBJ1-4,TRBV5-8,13,TGTGCCGGCGCCAGAGGGCTCAATGAAAAACTGTTTTTT,CAGARGLNEKLFF
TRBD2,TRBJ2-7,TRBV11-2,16,TGTGCCAGCAGCTTAGTTGGGGGGGGTAGCTCCTACGAGCAGTACTTC,CASSLVGGGSSYEQYF